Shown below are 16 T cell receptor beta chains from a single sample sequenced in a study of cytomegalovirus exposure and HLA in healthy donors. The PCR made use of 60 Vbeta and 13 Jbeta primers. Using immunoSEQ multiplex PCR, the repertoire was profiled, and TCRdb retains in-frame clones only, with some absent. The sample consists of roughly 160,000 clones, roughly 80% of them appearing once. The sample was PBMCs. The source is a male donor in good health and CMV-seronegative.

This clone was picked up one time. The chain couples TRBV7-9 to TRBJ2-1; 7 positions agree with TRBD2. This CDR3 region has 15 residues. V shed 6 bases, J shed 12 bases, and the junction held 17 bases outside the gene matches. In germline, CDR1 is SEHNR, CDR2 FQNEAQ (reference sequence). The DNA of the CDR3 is TGTGCCAGCAGATACAATCGGGACTACCGTCCGGGGCAGTTCTTC. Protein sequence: CASRYNRDYRPGQFF.

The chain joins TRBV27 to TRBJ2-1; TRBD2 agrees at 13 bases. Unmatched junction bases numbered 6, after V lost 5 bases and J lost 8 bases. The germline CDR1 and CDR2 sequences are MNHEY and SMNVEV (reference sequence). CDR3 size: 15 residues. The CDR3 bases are TGTGCCAGCAGTCAAACTAGCGGGAGGGCCGATGAGCAGTTCTTC. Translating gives CASSQTSGRADEQFF.

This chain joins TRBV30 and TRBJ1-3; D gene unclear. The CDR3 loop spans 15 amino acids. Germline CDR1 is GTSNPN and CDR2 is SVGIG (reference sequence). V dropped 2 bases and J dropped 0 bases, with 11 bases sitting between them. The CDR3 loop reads CAWSTGLSSGNTIYF. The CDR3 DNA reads TGTGCCTGGAGTACTGGGCTTAGCTCTGGAAACACCATATATTTT.

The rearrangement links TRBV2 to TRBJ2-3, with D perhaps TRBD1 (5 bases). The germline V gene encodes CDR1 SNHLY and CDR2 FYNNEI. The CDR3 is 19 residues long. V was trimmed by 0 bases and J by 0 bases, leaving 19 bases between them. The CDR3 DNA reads TGTGCCAGCAGTGAAGCGCTAAGACAGTCCACATCTAGCACAGATACGCAGTATTTT. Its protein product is CASSEALRQSTSSTDTQYF.

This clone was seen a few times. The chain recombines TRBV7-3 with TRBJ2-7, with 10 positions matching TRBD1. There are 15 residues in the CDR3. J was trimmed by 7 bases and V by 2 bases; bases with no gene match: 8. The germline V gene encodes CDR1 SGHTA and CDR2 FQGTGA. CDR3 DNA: TGTGCCAGCAGCTTACAAGGACAGGGGGTAGGGGAGCAGTACTTC. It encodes CASSLQGQGVGEQYF.

The CDR3: CASRLAGASSEQYF. CDR3 nucleotide sequence: TGTGCCAGCAGATTAGCGGGGGCCTCGAGCGAGCAGTACTTC. The chain joins TRBV5-4 to TRBJ2-7; 9 bases map to TRBD2. This CDR3 has 14 residues. The V segment lost 5 bases and the J segment 6 bases; nucleotides outside the gene matches: 9. Germline V gene data show CDR1 as SGHNT and CDR2 as YYREEE (reference sequence).

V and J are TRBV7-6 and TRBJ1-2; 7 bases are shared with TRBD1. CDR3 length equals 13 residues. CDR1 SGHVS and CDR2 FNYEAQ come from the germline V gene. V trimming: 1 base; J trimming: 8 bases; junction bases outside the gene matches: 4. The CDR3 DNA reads TGTGCCAGCAGCTTAGGGGGGACAGAGGGCTACACCTTC. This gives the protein CASSLGGTEGYTF.

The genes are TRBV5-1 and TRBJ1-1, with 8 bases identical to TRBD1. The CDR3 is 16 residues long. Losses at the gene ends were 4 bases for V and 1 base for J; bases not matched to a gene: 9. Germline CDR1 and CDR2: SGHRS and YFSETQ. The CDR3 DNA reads TGCGCCAGCAGCATGGATGACGGGACAGGGAACACTGAAGCTTTCTTT. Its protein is CASSMDDGTGNTEAFF.

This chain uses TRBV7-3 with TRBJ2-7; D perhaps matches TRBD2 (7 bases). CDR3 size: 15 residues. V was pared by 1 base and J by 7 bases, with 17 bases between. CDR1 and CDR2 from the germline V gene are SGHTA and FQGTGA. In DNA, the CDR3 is TGTGCCAGCAGCTTAAGAGGGGGGGGCCTTTCGGAGCAGTACTTC. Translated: CASSLRGGGLSEQYF.

This CDR3 is CASRPGLGFNTQYF. DNA for the CDR3: TGTGCCAGCCGACCGGGACTGGGATTTAATACGCAGTATTTT. The genes are TRBV7-2 and TRBJ2-3; maybe TRBD2 (6 bases). Trimming removed 8 bases at V and 7 bases at J, with 19 bases between. CDR1 and CDR2 from the germline V gene are SGHTA and FQGNSA. This CDR3 comprises 14 residues.

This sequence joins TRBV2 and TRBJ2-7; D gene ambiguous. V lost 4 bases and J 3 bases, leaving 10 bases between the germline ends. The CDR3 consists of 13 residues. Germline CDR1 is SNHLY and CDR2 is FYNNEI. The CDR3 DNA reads TGTGCCAGCAGTGTCCAGGTGAGCTACGAGCAGTACTTC. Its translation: CASSVQVSYEQYF.

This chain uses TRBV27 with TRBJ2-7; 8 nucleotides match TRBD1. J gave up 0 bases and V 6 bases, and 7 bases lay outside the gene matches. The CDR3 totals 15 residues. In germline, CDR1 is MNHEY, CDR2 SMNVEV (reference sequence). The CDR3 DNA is TGTGCCAGCAGCCCCGGGACAGGCGGCTCCTACGAGCAGTACTTC. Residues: CASSPGTGGSYEQYF.

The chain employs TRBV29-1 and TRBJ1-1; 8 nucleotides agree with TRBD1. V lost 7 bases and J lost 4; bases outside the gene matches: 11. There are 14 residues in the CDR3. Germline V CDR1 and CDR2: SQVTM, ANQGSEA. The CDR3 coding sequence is TGCAGCGCCAGCCGGACAGGGTTGAGCACTGAAGCTTTCTTT. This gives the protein CSASRTGLSTEAFF. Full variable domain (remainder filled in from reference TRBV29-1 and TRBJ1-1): SAVISQKPSRDICQRGTSLTIQCQVDSQVTMMFWYRQQPGQSLTLIATANQGSEATYESGFVIDKFPISRPNLTFSTLTVSNMSPEDSSIYLCSASRTGLSTEAFFGQGTRLTVV.

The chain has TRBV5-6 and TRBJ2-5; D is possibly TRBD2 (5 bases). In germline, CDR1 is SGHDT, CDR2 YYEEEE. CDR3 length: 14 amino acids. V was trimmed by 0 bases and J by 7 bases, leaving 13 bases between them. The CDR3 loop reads CASSLASGLVTQYF. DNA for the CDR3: TGTGCCAGCAGCTTGGCGAGCGGACTGGTGACCCAGTACTTC.

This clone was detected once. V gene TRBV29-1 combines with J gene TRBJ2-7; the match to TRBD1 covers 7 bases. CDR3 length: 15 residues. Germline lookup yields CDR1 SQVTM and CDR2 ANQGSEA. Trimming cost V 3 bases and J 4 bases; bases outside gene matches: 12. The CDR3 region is CSVDYPTGTAYEQYF. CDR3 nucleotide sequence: TGCAGCGTTGACTACCCTACCGGGACAGCGTACGAGCAGTACTTC.

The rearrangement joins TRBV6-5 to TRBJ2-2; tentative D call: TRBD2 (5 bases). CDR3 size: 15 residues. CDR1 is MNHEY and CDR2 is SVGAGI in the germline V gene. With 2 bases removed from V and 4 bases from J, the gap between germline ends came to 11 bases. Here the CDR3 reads CASSYEGRVTGELFF. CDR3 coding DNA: TGTGCCAGCAGTTACGAGGGTCGTGTCACCGGGGAGCTGTTTTTT.